This section outlines one TCR beta chain sequence together with its context. Lacking the conserved final phenylalanine or tryptophan, this CDR3 likely reflects a read error. No DNA is shown, since the ends of the CDR3 on it are uncertain; the CDR3 is the one TCRdb lists. This sample is drawn from a study of Graves' ophthalmopathy and Graves' hyperthyroidism. The germline V gene encodes CDR1 DFQATT and CDR2 SNEGSKA (reference sequence). The CDR3 is 8 amino acids long, termini counted. RNA transcripts were the template, and TCR beta CDR3 regions were amplified from them. RT-PCR with HTBI primers came first, then second-round multiplex PCR. TCRdb re-analysed the multiplex PCR reads in MiXCR, keeping a single row per CDR3 protein. Counted here are 900,000 to 1,200,000 distinct CDR3 sequences, 35% to 40% occurring once; the ten biggest clones make up approximately 12%.

The sample comprised peripheral blood or thyroid tissue (not recorded which). The V and J genes are TRBV20-1 and TRBJ1-1. This sequence originates from an adult man with Graves' hyperthyroidism. CDR3 sequence reads: CSATPKGG.